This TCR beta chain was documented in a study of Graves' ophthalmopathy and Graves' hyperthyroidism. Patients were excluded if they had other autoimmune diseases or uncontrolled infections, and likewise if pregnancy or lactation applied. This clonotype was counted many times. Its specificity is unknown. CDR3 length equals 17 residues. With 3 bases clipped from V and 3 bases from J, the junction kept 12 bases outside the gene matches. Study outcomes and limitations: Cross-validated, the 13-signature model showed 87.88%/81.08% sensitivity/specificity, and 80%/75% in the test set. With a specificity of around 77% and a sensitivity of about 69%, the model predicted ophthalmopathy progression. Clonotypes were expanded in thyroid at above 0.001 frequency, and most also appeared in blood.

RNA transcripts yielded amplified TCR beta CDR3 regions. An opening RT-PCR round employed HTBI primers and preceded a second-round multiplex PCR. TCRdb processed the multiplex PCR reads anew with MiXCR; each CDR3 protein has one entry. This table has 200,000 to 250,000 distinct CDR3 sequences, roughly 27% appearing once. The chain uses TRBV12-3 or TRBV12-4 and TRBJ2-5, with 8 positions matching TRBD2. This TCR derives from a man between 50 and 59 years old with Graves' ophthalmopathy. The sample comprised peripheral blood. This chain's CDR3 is CASSFQRGLAGEETQYF. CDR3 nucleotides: TGTGCCAGCAGTTTTCAACGTGGACTAGCAGGTGAAGAGACCCAGTACTTC.